This T cell receptor (beta chain) was profiled in a study of cytomegalovirus exposure and HLA in healthy donors. The CDR3 contains 14 residues. V was shortened by 6 bases and J by 7 bases, with 19 bases between the two germline ends. Germline CDR1 LNHNV, CDR2 YYDKDF (reference sequence). Each donor was healthy, and each was a bone marrow donor. It was with 60 Vbeta and 13 Jbeta primers that the PCR ran. This table comes from immunoSEQ multiplex PCR, and its TCRdb copy is limited to in-frame clones, with some not included. The table includes about 140,000 clones, roughly 80% detected once. The TCR originated in a man between 40 and 49 years old in good health and CMV-seropositive. Sequencing was carried out using PBMCs. The chain recombines TRBV15 with TRBJ2-7, with D tentatively TRBD2 (6 bases). The CDR3 nucleotides read TGTGCCACCAGGGGTGTCGGGACCGGAGGGGAGCAGTACTTC. Protein: CATRGVGTGGEQYF.